This TCR beta chain was retrieved from a study of PD-1 blockade in classical Hodgkin lymphoma. This clone was seen only once. CDR3 size: 15 residues. Germline V lookup: CDR1 SGHRS, CDR2 YFSETQ. The ends were cut back, 1 base at V and 0 bases at J, with 7 bases in the middle. Time point: cycle 4 day 1 (C4D1), after five to seven weeks of nivolumab. Every patient experienced relapse after autologous stem cell transplantation, and brentuximab vedotin exposure varied. The repertoire was sequenced with immunoSEQ multiplex PCR; TCRdb's copy has only in-frame clones and lacks some. The table has 25,000 to 30,000 clones, roughly 75% seen once.

The material was peripheral blood mononuclear cells (PBMCs), obtained before the fourth cycle of nivolumab. The receptor's source is a human donor with classical Hodgkin lymphoma. This chain joins TRBV5-1 and TRBJ2-2; D not resolved. CDR3 DNA: TGCGCCAGCAGCTTGCTGGACGCGAACACCGGGGAGCTGTTTTTT. This translates into CASSLLDANTGELFF.